The next 31 T cell receptor beta chains were all read from a single sample in a study of regulatory T cells in long-lasting Graves disease. Construction of TCR beta libraries relied on iRepertoire HTBI primers and on Arm-PCR targeting CDR3 regions. TCRdb reprocessed the multiplex PCR reads with MiXCR, giving one entry per CDR3 protein. This sample has around 500,000 distinct CDR3 sequences, with roughly a sixth found just once. Stated time point: newly diagnosed GD, antithyroid drugs for less than 3 months. With RNA extracted from PBMCs as input, the TCR library was made. These data also featured in a second study, about T cells in Graves' hyperthyroidism and ophthalmopathy.

Sequenced material: peripheral blood mononuclear cells (PBMCs), taken at new diagnosis, from a patient treated with antithyroid drugs. The receptors originated from a woman aged 35-60 years with Graves disease.

V usage is TRBV7-2 and J usage is TRBJ2-1, with D hard to call. The ends were cut back, 8 bases at V and 7 bases at J, with 21 bases in the middle. In germline, CDR1 is SGHTA, CDR2 FQGNSA. This CDR3 region has 15 residues. The CDR3 DNA reads TGTGCCAGCCCCCACGGTACAAACCGGTGGAATGAGCAGTTCTTC. It specifies CASPHGTNRWNEQFF.

In its sample, this clonotype was seen many times. The chain uses TRBV7-9 and TRBJ2-7; tentatively, D is TRBD2 (5 bases). The CDR3 runs 16 residues. CDR1 is SEHNR, CDR2 FQNEAQ, per germline (reference sequence). Trimming removed 5 bases at V and 6 bases at J, with 23 bases between. The CDR3 nucleotides read TGTGCCAGCAGCGTTGTAGGCACGTTAAAAGAGGGCGAGCAGTACTTC. This codes for CASSVVGTLKEGEQYF.

This clonotype was seen repeatedly, ten times or more. The chain is built from TRBV12-3 or TRBV12-4 and TRBJ1-1; a possible D gene is TRBD1 (5 bases). Trimming shortened V by 3 bases and J by 4 bases, and 12 bases separated the two germline ends. This CDR3 region has 14 residues. The CDR3 region is CASSLQGKSTEAFF. CDR3 coding DNA: TGTGCCAGCAGTTTGCAGGGAAAGAGCACTGAAGCTTTCTTT.

The CDR3, as DNA: TGTGCCAGCAGGTACCGGGCTAACACTGAAGCTTTCTTT. Translated, it gives CASRYRANTEAFF. The gene calls are TRBV6-5 and TRBJ1-1, with no clear D. The CDR3 is 13 amino acids. CDR1 and CDR2 from the germline V gene are MNHEY and SVGAGI. V was clipped by 6 bases and J by 2 bases, with 10 bases between them.

This clonotype was observed many times. CDR3 bases: TGTGCCTGGAGTGTGGGACAGGGGGCCTACGAGCAGTACTTC. Amino acid sequence: CAWSVGQGAYEQYF. This chain uses TRBV30 with TRBJ2-7, with 11 bases that match TRBD1. CDR3 length: 14 residues. V dropped 0 bases and J dropped 2; count of bases not matched to a gene: 0. Germline V lookup: CDR1 GTSNPN, CDR2 SVGIG (reference sequence).

The rearrangement links TRBV20-1 to TRBJ2-4, with D uncertain. Deletions cut 6 bases from V and 5 bases from J, with 8 bases between. CDR1 is DFQATT, CDR2 SNEGSKA, per germline (reference sequence). The CDR3 runs to 11 residues. The CDR3 sequence: CSANRQNIQYF. The CDR3 coding sequence is TGCAGTGCGAACAGACAAAACATTCAGTACTTC.

This clonotype was seen more than once but under ten times. One junction end disagrees with the germline gene, perhaps due to a read error. The chain couples TRBV28 to TRBJ1-3; 8 bases align to TRBD1. Germline-derived CDR1 and CDR2 are MDHEN and SYDVKM. The CDR3 has 13 amino acids. The CDR3 region is CASTLRAGGERNF. CDR3 bases: TGTGCCAGCACCCTTAGGGCAGGGGGCGAAAGGAATTTT.

The V call is TRBV6-1, the J call TRBJ1-2; 8 bases line up with TRBD1. The junction had 4 bases not matched to a gene; V was cut back by 3 bases and J by 1 base. The CDR3 covers 15 residues. Germline V CDR1 and CDR2: MNHNS, SASEGT. The CDR3 DNA reads TGTGCCAGCAGTGACCTTGACAGGGGTAACTATGGCTACACCTTC. Protein product: CASSDLDRGNYGYTF.

The chain recombines TRBV19 with TRBJ2-5; D tentatively reads TRBD1 or TRBD2 (6 bases each). Trimming removed 10 bases from V and 1 base from J, with 22 bases in between. Germline V gives CDR1 LNHDA, CDR2 SQIVND (reference sequence). The CDR3 extends over 16 amino acids. DNA for the CDR3: TGTGCCACCTCTACCGCGATAGGGGGGCCCCAAGAGACCCAGTACTTC. Protein: CATSTAIGGPQETQYF.

This clonotype was seen at least ten times. The CDR3 sequence is CASSSETGETQYF. CDR3 DNA sequence: TGTGCCAGCAGCTCGGAAACAGGAGAGACCCAGTACTTC. The chain links TRBV7-2 to TRBJ2-5, with D possibly being TRBD1 (5 bases). Germline CDR1 and CDR2: SGHTA and FQGNSA. CDR3 length: 13 amino acids. The V and J ends lost 4 bases and 4 bases respectively, with 10 bases between them. Looking up the rest from reference TRBV7-2 and TRBJ2-5 gives the full variable domain: GAGVSQSPSNKVTEKGKDVELRCDPISGHTALYWYRQSLGQGLEFLIYFQGNSAPDKSGLPSDRFSAERTGGSVSTLTIQRTQQEDSAVYLCASSSETGETQYFGPGTRLLVL.

This chain connects TRBV28 to TRBJ2-2; D may correspond to TRBD1 or TRBD2 (5 bases each). This CDR3 contains 16 residues. Germline values: CDR1 MDHEN, CDR2 SYDVKM. The germline V and J ends were trimmed by 3 bases and 7 bases, with 18 bases remaining between them. Here the CDR3 DNA reads TGTGCCAGCAGTTTGATCGGGGCAGGGAAAAGCGGGGAGCTGTTTTTT. It codes for CASSLIGAGKSGELFF.

This clonotype has a handful of counts. This chain links TRBV6-5 with TRBJ2-7; D uncertain. The germline CDR1 and CDR2 sequences are MNHEY and SVGAGI. CDR3 length: 15 amino acids. V dropped 0 bases and J dropped 5 bases, with 14 bases sitting between them. DNA for the CDR3: TGTGCCAGCAGTTACTCGACTGGAACCCCCAACGAGCAGTACTTC. Its translation is CASSYSTGTPNEQYF.

This chain connects TRBV19 to TRBJ1-5; D remains unclear. The germline gives CDR1 LNHDA, CDR2 SQIVND (reference sequence). Trimming took 4 bases from V and 6 from J, leaving 10 bases between them. The CDR3 is 13 residues long. CDR3 coding DNA: TGTGCCAGTAGTACTAGACCAGGTCAGCCCCAGCATTTT. It encodes CASSTRPGQPQHF.

This clonotype has ten or more counts. The chain couples TRBV3-1 to TRBJ1-2, with 9 bases aligning to TRBD1. CDR3 length: 13 amino acids. J was trimmed by 4 bases and V by 6 bases; bases with no gene match: 3. Per the germline V gene, CDR1 is LGHDT and CDR2 is YNNKEL (reference sequence). The CDR3 coding sequence is TGTGCCAGCAGTCGGACAGGGGCCTATGGCTACACCTTC. Its translation is CASSRTGAYGYTF.

The chain carries TRBV6-5 and TRBJ2-1; 7 bases are a match to TRBD1. The CDR3 sequence is 15 residues long. Germline V lookup: CDR1 MNHEY, CDR2 SVGAGI. Trimming took 2 bases from V and 3 from J; bases not matched to a gene: 4. DNA of the CDR3: TGTGCCAGCAGTTACGGGGACAGCATCTACAATGAGCAGTTCTTC. Protein sequence: CASSYGDSIYNEQFF.

The J gene is TRBJ2-1, the V gene TRBV6-1, with 9 nucleotides matching TRBD1. The CDR3 length is 15 residues. V gave up 6 bases and J gave up 1 base; unmatched junction bases: 4. Germline values: CDR1 MNHNS, CDR2 SASEGT. The CDR3 DNA is TGTGCCAGCAGGGCGACAGGGGGATCCTACAATGAGCAGTTCTTC. It encodes CASRATGGSYNEQFF.

This clonotype showed up just a few times. The chain combines TRBV6-1 with TRBJ2-2; the match to TRBD1 covers 8 bases. After removal of 4 bases from V and 7 bases from J, the junction contained 5 bases not matched to a gene. From germline, CDR1 is MNHNS and CDR2 SASEGT. The CDR3 contains 14 residues. The CDR3 loop reads CASSGQTGDGELFF. CDR3 DNA: TGTGCCAGCAGTGGTCAGACAGGGGACGGGGAGCTGTTTTTT.

Many counts were recorded for this clonotype. V and J are TRBV3-1 and TRBJ1-2; D ambiguous. Trimming left V 3 bases short and J 7 bases short, with 6 bases between. CDR1 and CDR2 (germline): LGHDT, YNNKEL (reference sequence). The CDR3 has 11 amino acids. The chain's CDR3 is CASSQDRGYTF. DNA of the CDR3: TGTGCCAGCAGCCAGGACCGTGGCTACACCTTC.

This clonotype was detected ten times or more. The rearrangement joins TRBV5-1 to TRBJ2-1; D unresolved. The CDR3 is made up of 12 amino acids. CDR1 and CDR2 (germline): SGHRS, YFSETQ. Deletions cut 3 bases from V and 9 bases from J, with 10 bases between. The CDR3 here is CASSSPSVEQFF. For the CDR3, the DNA is TGCGCCAGCAGCTCCCCAAGCGTTGAGCAGTTCTTC.

This clonotype was counted between two and nine times. The chain carries TRBV28 and TRBJ1-4; D is unresolved. CDR1 MDHEN and CDR2 SYDVKM come from the germline V gene. This CDR3 region has 16 residues. V was shortened by 2 bases and J by 4 bases, with 14 bases between the two germline ends. DNA of the CDR3: TGTGCCAGCAGTTTAAATATGATCGGTATTAATGAAAAACTGTTTTTT. Encoded protein: CASSLNMIGINEKLFF.

This clonotype was counted ten times or more. The rearrangement uses TRBV11-2 and TRBJ1-2; a weak D match, TRBD1 (5 bases). Germline values: CDR1 SGHAT, CDR2 FQNNGV. This CDR3 has 17 residues. V was pared by 5 bases and J by 3 bases, with 22 bases between. The CDR3 region has the DNA TGTGCCAGCAGCCCAACACATATGGGCGACAGAGACTATGGCTACACCTTC. It encodes CASSPTHMGDRDYGYTF.

There are many counts of this clonotype. This chain connects TRBV4-2 to TRBJ1-1; D is uncertain. V gave up 4 bases and J gave up 3 bases, with 21 bases separating them. This CDR3 is built from 17 residues. The V gene's germline CDR1 is LGHNA and CDR2 YNFKEQ. CDR3 nucleotides: TGTGCCAGCAGCCGAAGAATCGGGGAGTTAGATTACACTGAAGCTTTCTTT. Its protein is CASSRRIGELDYTEAFF.

This clonotype has more than one count but fewer than ten. The V call is TRBV28, the J call TRBJ2-5; the D gene could be TRBD1 or TRBD2 (6 bases each). Trimming took off 9 bases at V and 2 bases at J, with 19 bases between the two ends. This CDR3 region has 15 residues. Germline values: CDR1 MDHEN, CDR2 SYDVKM. The CDR3 spells CASDLGGGWQETQYF. The CDR3 region has the DNA TGTGCCAGTGACCTCGGAGGGGGTTGGCAAGAGACCCAGTACTTC.

The rearrangement links TRBV27 to TRBJ2-7; D unresolved. The CDR3 totals 14 residues. From germline, CDR1 is MNHEY and CDR2 SMNVEV (reference sequence). With 3 bases removed from V and 1 base from J, the gap between germline ends came to 10 bases. This CDR3 reads CASSFRQASYEQYF. Written as DNA, the CDR3 is TGTGCCAGCAGTTTCCGCCAAGCTTCCTACGAGCAGTACTTC.

Details on this clonotype: A much larger clone lies a single base off, so this may be a read error. V and J are TRBV6-1 and TRBJ2-1; the match to TRBD1 covers 9 bases. This CDR3 comprises 18 residues. Trimming removed 1 base from V and 8 bases from J; junction bases left unmatched: 15. Germline CDR1 and CDR2: MNHNS and SASEGT. CDR3 loop: CASSEVVQTGQGRDEQFF. The DNA for the CDR3 is TGTGCCAGCAGTGAAGTAGTTCAGACCGGACAGGGGCGCGATGAGCAGTTCTTC.

This clonotype was seen many times. The chain is built from TRBV11-2 and TRBJ1-1; D unresolved. This CDR3 contains 15 residues. Germline V CDR1 and CDR2: SGHAT, FQNNGV. Trimming removed 7 bases from V and 5 bases from J, with 20 bases in between. The CDR3 DNA sequence: TGTGCCAGCACCCTTTTTCGGGCCCTAAGGACTGAAGCTTTCTTT. Its translation is CASTLFRALRTEAFF.

As to this clonotype: This may stem from a read error, because a much larger clone lies one nucleotide away. Because the CDR3 is missing its conserved closing phenylalanine or tryptophan, this is likely a read error. J is TRBJ2-1 and V is TRBV20-1; TRBD2 might be the D (5 bases). This CDR3 has 14 residues. Germline CDR1 DFQATT, CDR2 SNEGSKA (reference sequence). Trimming stripped 6 bases from V and 7 bases from J, with 19 bases between. The CDR3 protein is CSATKSEGLNEQFS. CDR3 bases: TGCAGTGCCACCAAGTCTGAGGGTCTGAATGAGCAGTTCTCC.

The rearrangement uses TRBV12-3 or TRBV12-4 and TRBJ2-3; D unresolved. CDR3 length equals 17 residues. The V end was cut by 7 bases, the J end by 0 bases, with 20 bases between. The CDR3 nucleotides are TGTGCCAGCACCTCCCAGATGGCTTTTACTAGCACAGATACGCAGTATTTT. Translating it yields CASTSQMAFTSTDTQYF.

This clonotype appeared a few times. The chain is built from TRBV29-1 and TRBJ2-6; 16 positions match TRBD2. J gave up 2 bases and V 4 bases, and 5 bases lay outside the gene matches. Germline lookup yields CDR1 SQVTM and CDR2 ANQGSEA. The CDR3 has 18 residues. CDR3 protein: CSVAGTSGGAAGANVLTF. Here the CDR3 DNA reads TGCAGCGTTGCCGGGACTAGCGGGGGGGCCGCTGGGGCCAACGTCCTGACTTTC.

The chain couples TRBV6-5 to TRBJ2-7; D gene uncertain. Germline V CDR1 and CDR2: MNHEY, SVGAGI. The length of the CDR3 is 13 residues. Trimming removed 1 base at V and 6 bases at J, with 10 bases between. The CDR3 region is CASSYLRGTEQYF. In DNA, the CDR3 is TGTGCCAGCAGTTACTTGAGAGGTACCGAGCAGTACTTC.

There are a few counts of this clonotype. The chain combines TRBV6-1 with TRBJ1-4; unclear D gene. Per the germline V gene, CDR1 is MNHNS and CDR2 is SASEGT. The CDR3 extends over 14 amino acids. V dropped 8 bases and J dropped 0 bases, with 10 bases sitting between them. CDR3 in amino acids: CASSDSPTNEKLFF. The DNA of the CDR3 is TGTGCCAGCTCGGATTCCCCAACTAATGAAAAACTGTTTTTT.